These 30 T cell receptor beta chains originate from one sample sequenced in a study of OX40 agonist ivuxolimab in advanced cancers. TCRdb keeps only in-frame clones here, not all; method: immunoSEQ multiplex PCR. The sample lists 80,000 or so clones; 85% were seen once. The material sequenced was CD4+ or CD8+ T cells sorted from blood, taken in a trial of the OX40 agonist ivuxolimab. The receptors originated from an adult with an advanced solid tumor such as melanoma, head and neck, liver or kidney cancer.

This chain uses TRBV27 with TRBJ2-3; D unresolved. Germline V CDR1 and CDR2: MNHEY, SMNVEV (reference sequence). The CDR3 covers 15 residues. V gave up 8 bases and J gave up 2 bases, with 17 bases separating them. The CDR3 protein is CASSKGSRPTDTQYF. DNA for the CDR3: TGTGCCAGCTCAAAGGGATCACGACCCACAGATACGCAGTATTTT.

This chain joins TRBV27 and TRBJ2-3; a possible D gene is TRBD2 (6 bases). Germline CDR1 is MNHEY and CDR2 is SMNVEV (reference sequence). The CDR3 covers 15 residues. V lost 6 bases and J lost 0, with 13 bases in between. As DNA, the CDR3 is TGTGCCAGCAGGCGGGGCGGTGGCAGCACAGATACGCAGTATTTT. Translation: CASRRGGGSTDTQYF.

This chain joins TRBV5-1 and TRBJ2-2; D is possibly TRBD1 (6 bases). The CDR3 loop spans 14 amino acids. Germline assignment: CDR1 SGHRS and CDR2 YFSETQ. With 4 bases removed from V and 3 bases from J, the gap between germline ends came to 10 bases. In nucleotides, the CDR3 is TGCGCCAGCAGCCCAGGGGATTACACCGGGGAGCTGTTTTTT. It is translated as CASSPGDYTGELFF.

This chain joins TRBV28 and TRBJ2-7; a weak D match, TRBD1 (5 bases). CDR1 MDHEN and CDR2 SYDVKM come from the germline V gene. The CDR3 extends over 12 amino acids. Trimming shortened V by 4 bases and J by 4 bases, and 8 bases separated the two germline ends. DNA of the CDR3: TGTGCCAGCAGTTCACAGGAGTACGAGCAGTACTTC. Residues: CASSSQEYEQYF.

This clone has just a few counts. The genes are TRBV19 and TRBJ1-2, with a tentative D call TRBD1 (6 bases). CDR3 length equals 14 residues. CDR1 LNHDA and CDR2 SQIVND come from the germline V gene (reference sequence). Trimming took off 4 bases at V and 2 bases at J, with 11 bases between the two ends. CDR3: CASSTTQGNYGYTF. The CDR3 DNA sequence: TGTGCCAGTAGTACTACCCAGGGGAACTATGGCTACACCTTC.

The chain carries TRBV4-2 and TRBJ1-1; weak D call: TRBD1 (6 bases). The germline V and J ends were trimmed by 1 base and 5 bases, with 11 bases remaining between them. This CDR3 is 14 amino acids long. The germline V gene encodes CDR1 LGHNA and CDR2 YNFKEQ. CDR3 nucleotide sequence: TGTGCCAGCAGCCAAGGTGGACAGCGGACTGAAGCTTTCTTT. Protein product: CASSQGGQRTEAFF.

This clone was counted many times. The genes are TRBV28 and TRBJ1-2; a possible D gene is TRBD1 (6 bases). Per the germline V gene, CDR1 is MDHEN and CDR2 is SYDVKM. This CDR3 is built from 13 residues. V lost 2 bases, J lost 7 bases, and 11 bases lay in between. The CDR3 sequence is CASSLTGSAGYTF. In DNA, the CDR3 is TGTGCCAGCAGTTTAACAGGGTCGGCTGGCTACACCTTC.

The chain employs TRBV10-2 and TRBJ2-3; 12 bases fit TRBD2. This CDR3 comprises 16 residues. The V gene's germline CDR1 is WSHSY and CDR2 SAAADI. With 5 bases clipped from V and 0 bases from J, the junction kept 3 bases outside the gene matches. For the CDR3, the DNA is TGCGCCAGCAGTCCGGGGACTAGCGGGAGCACAGATACGCAGTATTTT. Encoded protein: CASSPGTSGSTDTQYF.

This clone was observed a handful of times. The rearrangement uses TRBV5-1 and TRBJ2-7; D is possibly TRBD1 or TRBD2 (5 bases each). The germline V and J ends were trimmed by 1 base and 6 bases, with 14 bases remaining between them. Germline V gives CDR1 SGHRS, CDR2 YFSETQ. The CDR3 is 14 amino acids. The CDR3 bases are TGCGCCAGCAGCTTGCCCGGGGCTCACGGCGAGCAGTACTTC. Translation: CASSLPGAHGEQYF.

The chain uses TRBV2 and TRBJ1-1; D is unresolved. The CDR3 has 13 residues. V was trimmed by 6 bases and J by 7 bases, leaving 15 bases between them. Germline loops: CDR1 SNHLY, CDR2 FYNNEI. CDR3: CASRVGQDHEAFF. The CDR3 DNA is TGTGCCAGCAGGGTTGGGCAGGACCATGAAGCTTTCTTT.

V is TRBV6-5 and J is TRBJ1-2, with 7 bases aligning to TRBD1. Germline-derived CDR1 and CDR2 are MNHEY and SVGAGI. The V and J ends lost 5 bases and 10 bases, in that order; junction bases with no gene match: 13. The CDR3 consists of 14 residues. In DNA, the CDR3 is TGTGCCAGCAGTAGACAGGGCACCTCTCAGGACTACACCTTC. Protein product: CASSRQGTSQDYTF.

This chain's CDR3 is CASSLSGRYTF. The CDR3 nucleotides are TGTGCCAGCAGTTTATCGGGCCGCTACACCTTC. The chain carries TRBV6-5 and TRBJ1-2; the D is unclear. The CDR3 is made up of 11 amino acids. Germline assignment: CDR1 MNHEY and CDR2 SVGAGI. The V gene lost 4 bases and the J gene lost 9 bases, with 9 bases spanning the gap.

CDR3 sequence: CAWRGSVETQYF. The DNA of the CDR3 is TGTGCCTGGAGGGGGTCCGTAGAGACCCAGTACTTC. This chain joins TRBV30 and TRBJ2-5; unclear D gene. V was clipped by 3 bases and J by 4 bases, with 9 bases between them. The CDR3 consists of 12 residues. The germline V gene has CDR1 GTSNPN and CDR2 SVGIG (reference sequence).

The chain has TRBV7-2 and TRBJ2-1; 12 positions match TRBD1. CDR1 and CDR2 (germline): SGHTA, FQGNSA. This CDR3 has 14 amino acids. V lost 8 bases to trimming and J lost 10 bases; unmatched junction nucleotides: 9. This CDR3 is CASAAGTGGEEQFF. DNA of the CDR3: TGTGCCAGCGCCGCCGGGACAGGGGGCGAGGAGCAGTTCTTC.

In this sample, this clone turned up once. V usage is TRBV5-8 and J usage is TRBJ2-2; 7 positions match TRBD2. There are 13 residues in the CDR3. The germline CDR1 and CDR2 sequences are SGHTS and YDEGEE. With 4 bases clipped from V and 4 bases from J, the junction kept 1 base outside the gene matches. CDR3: CASSRLATGELFF. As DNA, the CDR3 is TGTGCCAGCAGCCGACTAGCCACCGGGGAGCTGTTTTTT.

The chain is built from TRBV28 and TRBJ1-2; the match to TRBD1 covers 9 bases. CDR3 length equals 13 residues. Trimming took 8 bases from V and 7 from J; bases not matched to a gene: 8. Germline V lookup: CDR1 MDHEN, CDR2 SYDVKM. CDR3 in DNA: TGTGCCAGCCTTTTACAGGGGGCGTTTGGCTACACCTTC. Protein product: CASLLQGAFGYTF.

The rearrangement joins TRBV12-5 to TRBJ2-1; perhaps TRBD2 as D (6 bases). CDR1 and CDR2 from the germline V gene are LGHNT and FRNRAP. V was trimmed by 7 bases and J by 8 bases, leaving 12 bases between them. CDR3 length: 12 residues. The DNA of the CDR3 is TGTGCTAGTGCCCTGGAGGGCTATGAGCAGTTCTTC. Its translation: CASALEGYEQFF.

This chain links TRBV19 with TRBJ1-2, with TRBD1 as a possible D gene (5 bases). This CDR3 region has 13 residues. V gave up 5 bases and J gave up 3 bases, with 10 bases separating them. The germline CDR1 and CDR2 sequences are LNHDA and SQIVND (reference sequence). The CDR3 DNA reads TGTGCCAGTAGTCCAGGGAACGACTATGGCTACACCTTC. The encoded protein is CASSPGNDYGYTF.

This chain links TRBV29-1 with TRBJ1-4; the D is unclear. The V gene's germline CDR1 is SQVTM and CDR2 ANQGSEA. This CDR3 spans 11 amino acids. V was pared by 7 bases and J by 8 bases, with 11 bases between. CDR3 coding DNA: TGCAGCGCTGACGAAAAGGAAAAACTGTTTTTT. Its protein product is CSADEKEKLFF.

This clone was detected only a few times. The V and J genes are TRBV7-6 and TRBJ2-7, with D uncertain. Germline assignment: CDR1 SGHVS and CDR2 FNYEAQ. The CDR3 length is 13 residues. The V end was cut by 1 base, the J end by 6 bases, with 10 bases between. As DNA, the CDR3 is TGTGCCAGCAGCTTAGAACAGACCGGCGAGCAGTACTTC. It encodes CASSLEQTGEQYF.

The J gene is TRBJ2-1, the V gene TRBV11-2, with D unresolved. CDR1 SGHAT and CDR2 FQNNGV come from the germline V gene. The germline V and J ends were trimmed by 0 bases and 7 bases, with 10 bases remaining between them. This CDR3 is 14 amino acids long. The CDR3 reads CASSLEGVRNEQFF. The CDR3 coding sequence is TGTGCCAGCAGCTTAGAAGGAGTAAGGAATGAGCAGTTCTTC.

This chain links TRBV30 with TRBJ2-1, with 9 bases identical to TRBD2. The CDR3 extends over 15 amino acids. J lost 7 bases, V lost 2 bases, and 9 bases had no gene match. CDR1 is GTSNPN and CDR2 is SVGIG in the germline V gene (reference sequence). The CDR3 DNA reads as TGTGCCTGGAGTACCTCCGGGACTAGCAGGAATGAGCAGTTCTTC. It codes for CAWSTSGTSRNEQFF.

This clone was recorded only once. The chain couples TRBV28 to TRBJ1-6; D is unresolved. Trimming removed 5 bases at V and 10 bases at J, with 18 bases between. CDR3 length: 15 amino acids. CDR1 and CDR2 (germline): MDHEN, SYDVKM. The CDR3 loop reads CASSDWKMAGSPLHF. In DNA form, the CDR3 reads TGTGCCAGCAGTGACTGGAAGATGGCTGGGTCACCCCTCCACTTT.

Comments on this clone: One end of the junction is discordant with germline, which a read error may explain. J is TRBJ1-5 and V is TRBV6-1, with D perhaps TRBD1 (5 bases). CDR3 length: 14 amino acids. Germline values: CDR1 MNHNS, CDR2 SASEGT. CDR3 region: CASSKAGHNQPQHF. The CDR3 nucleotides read TGTGCCAGCAGTAAAGCAGGGCATAATCAGCCCCAGCATTTT.

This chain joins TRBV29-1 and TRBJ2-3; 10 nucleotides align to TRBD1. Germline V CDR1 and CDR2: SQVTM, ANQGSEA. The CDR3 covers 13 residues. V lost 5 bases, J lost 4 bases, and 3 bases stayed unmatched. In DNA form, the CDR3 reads TGCAGCGTTCCGGGACAGGGGCCAGATACGCAGTATTTT. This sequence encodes CSVPGQGPDTQYF.

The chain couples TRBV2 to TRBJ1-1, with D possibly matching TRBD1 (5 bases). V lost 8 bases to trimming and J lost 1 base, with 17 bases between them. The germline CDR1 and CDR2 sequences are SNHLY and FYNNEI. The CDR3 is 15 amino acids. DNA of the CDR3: TGTGCCAGCGGGAGGGGCAGAGGCACGAACACTGAAGCTTTCTTT. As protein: CASGRGRGTNTEAFF. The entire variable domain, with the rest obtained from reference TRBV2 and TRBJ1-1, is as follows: EPEVTQTPSHQVTQMGQEVILRCVPISNHLYFYWYRQILGQKVEFLVSFYNNEISEKSEIFDDQFSVERPDGSNFTLKIRSTKLEDSAMYFCASGRGRGTNTEAFFGQGTRLTVV.

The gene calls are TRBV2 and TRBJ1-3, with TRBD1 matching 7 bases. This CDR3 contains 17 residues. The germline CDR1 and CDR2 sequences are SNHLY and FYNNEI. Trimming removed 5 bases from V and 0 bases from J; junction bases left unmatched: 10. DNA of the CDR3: TGTGCCAGCAGTCTACGGACAGGCGGTAGCTCTGGAAACACCATATATTTT. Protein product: CASSLRTGGSSGNTIYF.

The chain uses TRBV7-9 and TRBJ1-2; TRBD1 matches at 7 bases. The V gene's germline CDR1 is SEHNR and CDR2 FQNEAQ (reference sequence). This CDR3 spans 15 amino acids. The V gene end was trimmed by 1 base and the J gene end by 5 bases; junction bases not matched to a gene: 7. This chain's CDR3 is CASSLGSAGGYGYTF. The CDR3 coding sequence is TGTGCCAGCAGCTTAGGGTCTGCAGGGGGATATGGCTACACCTTC. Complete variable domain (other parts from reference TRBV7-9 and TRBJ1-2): DTGVSQNPRHKITKRGQNVTFRCDPISEHNRLYWYRQTLGQGPEFLTYFQNEAQLEKSRLLSDRFSAERPKGSFSTLEIQRTEQGDSAMYLCASSLGSAGGYGYTFGSGTRLTVV.

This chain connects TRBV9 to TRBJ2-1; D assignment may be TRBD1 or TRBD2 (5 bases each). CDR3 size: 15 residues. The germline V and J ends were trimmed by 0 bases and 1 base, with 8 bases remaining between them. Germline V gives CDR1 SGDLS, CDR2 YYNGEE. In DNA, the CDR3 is TGTGCCAGCAGCGTAGGCTGGGGGTCCTACAATGAGCAGTTCTTC. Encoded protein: CASSVGWGSYNEQFF.

For the CDR3, the DNA is TGTGCCAGTAGTGGGGGGGGCATGAAAAACATTCAGTACTTC. It specifies CASSGGGMKNIQYF. The rearrangement links TRBV19 to TRBJ2-4; TRBD2 might be the D (7 bases). V was trimmed by 5 bases and J by 4 bases, leaving 12 bases between them. Germline V lookup: CDR1 LNHDA, CDR2 SQIVND (reference sequence). The CDR3 length is 14 residues.